Included here is one T cell receptor (beta chain) sequence, with context. As processed by the authors: Nucleated cell counts were estimated from reference gene primer amplification. The protocol was immunoSEQ multiplex PCR, while the TCRdb copy is restricted to in-frame clones and leaves out a portion. Clonal size and the V and J genes are those of that table, whereas D and trimming came from the DNA. The sample includes 150,000 to 200,000 clones, roughly 80% seen only once; the top ten take roughly 6.7%. The sample comes from a study of blood T cell repertoires in COVID-19. Study-level information: Some COVID-19 samples were acute and others convalescent; all came from the United States, Italy and Spain. T cells, B-cell-depleted T cells, or PBMCs supplied cDNA or gDNA.

V shed 3 bases, J shed 4 bases, and the junction held 5 bases outside the gene matches. Germline loops: CDR1 LNHDA, CDR2 SQIVND (reference sequence). The CDR3 runs to 15 residues. The sequence was collected from a man between 60 and 75 years old with acute or convalescent COVID-19. Input material: peripheral blood. The chain couples TRBV19 to TRBJ2-1; 8 positions agree with TRBD1. The CDR3 region has the DNA TGTGCCAGTAGTATCGGACAGGGTGGGTACAATGAGCAGTTCTTC. It yields the protein CASSIGQGGYNEQFF.